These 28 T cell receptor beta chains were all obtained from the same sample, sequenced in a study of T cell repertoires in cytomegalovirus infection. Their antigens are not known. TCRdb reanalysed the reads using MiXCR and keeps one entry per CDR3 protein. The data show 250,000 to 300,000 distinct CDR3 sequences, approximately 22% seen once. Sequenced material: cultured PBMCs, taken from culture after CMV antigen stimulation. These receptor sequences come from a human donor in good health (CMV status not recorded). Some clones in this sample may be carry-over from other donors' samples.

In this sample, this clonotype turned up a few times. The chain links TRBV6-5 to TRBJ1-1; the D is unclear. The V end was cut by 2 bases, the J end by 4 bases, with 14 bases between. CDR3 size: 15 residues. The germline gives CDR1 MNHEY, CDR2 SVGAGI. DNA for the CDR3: TGTGCCAGCAGTTACAAGATTTACGGTGGCACTGAAGCTTTCTTT. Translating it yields CASSYKIYGGTEAFF.

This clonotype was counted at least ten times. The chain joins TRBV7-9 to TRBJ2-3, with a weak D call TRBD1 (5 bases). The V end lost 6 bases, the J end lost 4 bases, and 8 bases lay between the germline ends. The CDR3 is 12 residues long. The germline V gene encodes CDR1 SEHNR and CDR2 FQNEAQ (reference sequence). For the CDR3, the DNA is TGTGCCAGCAGTTACAGGCCAGATACGCAGTATTTT. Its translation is CASSYRPDTQYF.

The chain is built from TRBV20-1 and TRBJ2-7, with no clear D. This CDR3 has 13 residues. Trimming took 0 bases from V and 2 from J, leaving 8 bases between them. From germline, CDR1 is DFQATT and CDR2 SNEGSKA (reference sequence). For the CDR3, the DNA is TGCAGTGCTAGAGAGGACCTTCCCTACGAGCAGTACTTC. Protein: CSAREDLPYEQYF.

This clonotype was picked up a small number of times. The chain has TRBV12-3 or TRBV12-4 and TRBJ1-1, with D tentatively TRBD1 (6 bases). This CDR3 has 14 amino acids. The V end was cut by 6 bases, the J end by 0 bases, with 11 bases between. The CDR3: CASRGQIMNTEAFF. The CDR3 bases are TGTGCCAGCAGAGGACAGATCATGAACACTGAAGCTTTCTTT.

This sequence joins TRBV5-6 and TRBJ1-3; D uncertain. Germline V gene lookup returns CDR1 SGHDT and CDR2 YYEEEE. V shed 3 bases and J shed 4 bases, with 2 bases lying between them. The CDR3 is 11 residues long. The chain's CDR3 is CASSYGNTIYF. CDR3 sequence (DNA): TGTGCCAGCAGCTACGGAAACACCATATATTTT.

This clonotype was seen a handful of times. The CDR3 region is CASAWPGREKLFF. As DNA, the CDR3 is TGTGCCAGCGCTTGGCCGGGTCGGGAAAAACTGTTTTTT. The chain recombines TRBV28 with TRBJ1-4, with D uncertain. Germline V gives CDR1 MDHEN, CDR2 SYDVKM. CDR3 length: 13 amino acids. With 8 bases removed from V and 8 bases from J, the gap between germline ends came to 15 bases.

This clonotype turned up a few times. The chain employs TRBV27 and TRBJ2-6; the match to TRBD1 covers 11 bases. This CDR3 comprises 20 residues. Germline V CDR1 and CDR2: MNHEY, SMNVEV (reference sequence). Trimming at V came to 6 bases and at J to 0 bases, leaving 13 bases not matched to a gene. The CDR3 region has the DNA TGTGCCAGCAGCCGCTATGGCGGACAGGGGGCTTTCTCTGGGGCCAACGTCCTGACTTTC. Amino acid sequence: CASSRYGGQGAFSGANVLTF.

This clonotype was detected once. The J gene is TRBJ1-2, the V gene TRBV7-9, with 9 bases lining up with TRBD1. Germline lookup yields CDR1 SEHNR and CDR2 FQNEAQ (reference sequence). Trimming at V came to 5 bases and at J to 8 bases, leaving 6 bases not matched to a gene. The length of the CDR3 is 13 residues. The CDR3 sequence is CASSPQGAQGYTF. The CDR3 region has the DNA TGTGCCAGCAGCCCACAGGGGGCGCAGGGCTACACCTTC.

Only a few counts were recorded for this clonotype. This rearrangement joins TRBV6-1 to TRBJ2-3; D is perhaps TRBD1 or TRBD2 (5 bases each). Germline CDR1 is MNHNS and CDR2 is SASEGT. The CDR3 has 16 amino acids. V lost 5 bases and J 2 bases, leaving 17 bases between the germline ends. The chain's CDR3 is CASSPTWDLVTDTQYF. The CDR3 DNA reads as TGTGCCAGCAGTCCTACCTGGGACCTCGTCACAGATACGCAGTATTTT.

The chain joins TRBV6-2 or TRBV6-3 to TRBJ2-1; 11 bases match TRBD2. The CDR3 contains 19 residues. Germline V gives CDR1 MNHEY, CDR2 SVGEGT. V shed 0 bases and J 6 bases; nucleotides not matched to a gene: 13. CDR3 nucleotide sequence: TGTGCCAGCAGTTACTCGGGGACTAGCGGAACCTACGACTCCAATGAGCAGTTCTTC. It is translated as CASSYSGTSGTYDSNEQFF.

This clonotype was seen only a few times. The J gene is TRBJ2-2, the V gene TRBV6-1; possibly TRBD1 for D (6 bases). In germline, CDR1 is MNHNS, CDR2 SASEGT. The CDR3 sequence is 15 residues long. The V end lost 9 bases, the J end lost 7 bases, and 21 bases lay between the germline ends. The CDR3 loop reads CARGRTGFQGGELFF. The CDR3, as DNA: TGTGCCAGAGGGAGAACAGGGTTCCAGGGCGGGGAGCTGTTTTTT.

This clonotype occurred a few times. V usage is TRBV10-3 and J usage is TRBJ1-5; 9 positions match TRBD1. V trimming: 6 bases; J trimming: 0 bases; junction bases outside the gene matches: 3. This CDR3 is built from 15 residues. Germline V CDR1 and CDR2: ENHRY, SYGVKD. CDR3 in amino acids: CAIRATGGSNQPQHF. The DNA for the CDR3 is TGTGCCATCAGAGCGACAGGGGGTAGCAATCAGCCCCAGCATTTT.

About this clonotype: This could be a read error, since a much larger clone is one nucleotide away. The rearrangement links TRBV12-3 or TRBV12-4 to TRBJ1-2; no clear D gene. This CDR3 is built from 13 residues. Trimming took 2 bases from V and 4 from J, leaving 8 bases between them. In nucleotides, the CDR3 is TGTGCCAGCAGTTTACAGGAGAGCTATGGCTACACCTTC. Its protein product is CASSLQESYGYTF.

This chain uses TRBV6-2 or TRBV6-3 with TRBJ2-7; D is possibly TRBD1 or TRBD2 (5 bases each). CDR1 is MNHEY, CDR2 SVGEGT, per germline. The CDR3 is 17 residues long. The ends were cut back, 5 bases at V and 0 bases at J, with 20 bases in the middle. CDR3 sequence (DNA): TGTGCCAGCAGTCGACCTCCTCCGGGACCGCTCTCCTACGAGCAGTACTTC. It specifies CASSRPPPGPLSYEQYF.

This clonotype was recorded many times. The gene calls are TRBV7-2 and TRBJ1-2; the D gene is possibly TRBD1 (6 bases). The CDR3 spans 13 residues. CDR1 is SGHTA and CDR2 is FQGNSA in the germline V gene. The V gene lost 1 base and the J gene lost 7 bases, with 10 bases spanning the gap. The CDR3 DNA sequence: TGTGCCAGCAGCTTAGTAGGGGGAGGTGGCTACACCTTC. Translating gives CASSLVGGGGYTF.

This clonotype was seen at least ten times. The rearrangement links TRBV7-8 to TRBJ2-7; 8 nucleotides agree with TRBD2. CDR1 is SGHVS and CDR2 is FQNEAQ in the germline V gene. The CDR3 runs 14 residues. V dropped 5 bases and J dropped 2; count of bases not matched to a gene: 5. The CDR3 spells CASSALAGPYEQYF. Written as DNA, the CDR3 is TGTGCCAGCAGCGCCTTAGCGGGACCCTACGAGCAGTACTTC.

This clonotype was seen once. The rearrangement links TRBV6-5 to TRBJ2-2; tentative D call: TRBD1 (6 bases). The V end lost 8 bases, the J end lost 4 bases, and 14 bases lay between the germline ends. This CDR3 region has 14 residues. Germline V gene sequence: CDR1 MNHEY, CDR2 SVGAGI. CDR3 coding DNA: TGTGCCAGCGGACAGCTTACTCCCACCGGGGAGCTGTTTTTT. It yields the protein CASGQLTPTGELFF.

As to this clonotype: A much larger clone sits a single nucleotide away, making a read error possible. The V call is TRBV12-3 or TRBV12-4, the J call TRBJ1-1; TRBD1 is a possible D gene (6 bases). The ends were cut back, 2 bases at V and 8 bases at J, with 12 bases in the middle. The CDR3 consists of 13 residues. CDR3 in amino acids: CASSLNRDKEAFF. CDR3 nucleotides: TGTGCCAGCAGTTTAAACCGGGACAAGGAAGCTTTCTTT.

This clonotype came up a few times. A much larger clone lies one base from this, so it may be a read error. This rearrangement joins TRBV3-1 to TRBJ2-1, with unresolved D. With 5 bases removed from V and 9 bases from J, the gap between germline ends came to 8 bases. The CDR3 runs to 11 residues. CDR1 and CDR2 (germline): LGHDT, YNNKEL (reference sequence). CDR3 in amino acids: CASSYWGEQFF. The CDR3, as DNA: TGTGCCAGCAGCTACTGGGGTGAGCAGTTCTTC.

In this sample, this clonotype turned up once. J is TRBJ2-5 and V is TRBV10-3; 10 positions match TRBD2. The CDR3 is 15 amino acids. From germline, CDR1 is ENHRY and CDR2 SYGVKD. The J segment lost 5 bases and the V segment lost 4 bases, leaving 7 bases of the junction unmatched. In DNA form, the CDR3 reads TGTGCCATCAGTGCCCCTAGCGGGAGCGGGGAGACCCAGTACTTC. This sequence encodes CAISAPSGSGETQYF.

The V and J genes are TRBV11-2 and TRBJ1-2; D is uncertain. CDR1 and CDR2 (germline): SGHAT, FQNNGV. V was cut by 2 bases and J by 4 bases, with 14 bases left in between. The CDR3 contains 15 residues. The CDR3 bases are TGTGCCAGCAGCTTACTAGCCACTCGCCCCTATGGCTACACCTTC. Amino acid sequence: CASSLLATRPYGYTF.

The CDR3 spells CASSRTLAKNIQYF. CDR3 nucleotides: TGTGCCAGCAGTCGGACCTTAGCCAAAAACATTCAGTACTTC. The rearrangement links TRBV12-3 or TRBV12-4 to TRBJ2-4, with D unclear. Trimming stripped 5 bases from V and 0 bases from J, with 8 bases between. The CDR3 contains 14 residues.

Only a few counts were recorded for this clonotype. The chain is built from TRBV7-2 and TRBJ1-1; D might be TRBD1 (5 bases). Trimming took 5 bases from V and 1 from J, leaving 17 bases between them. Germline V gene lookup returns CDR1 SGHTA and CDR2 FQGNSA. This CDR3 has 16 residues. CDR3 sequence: CASSPPQGKPNTEAFF. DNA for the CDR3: TGTGCCAGCAGCCCGCCTCAGGGCAAACCGAACACTGAAGCTTTCTTT.

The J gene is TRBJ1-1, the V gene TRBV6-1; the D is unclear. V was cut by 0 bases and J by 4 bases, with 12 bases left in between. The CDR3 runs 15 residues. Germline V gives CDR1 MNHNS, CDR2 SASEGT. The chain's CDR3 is CASSEARPPGTEAFF. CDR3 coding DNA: TGTGCCAGCAGTGAAGCCAGGCCACCCGGCACTGAAGCTTTCTTT.

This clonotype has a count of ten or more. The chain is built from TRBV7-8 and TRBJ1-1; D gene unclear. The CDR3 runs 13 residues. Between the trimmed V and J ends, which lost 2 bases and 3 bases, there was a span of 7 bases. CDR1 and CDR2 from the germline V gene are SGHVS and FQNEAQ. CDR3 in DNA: TGTGCCAGCAGCTTATTCCTGGACACTGAAGCTTTCTTT. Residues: CASSLFLDTEAFF.

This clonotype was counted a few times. The CDR3 sequence: CASRPRWGANYNEQFF. The CDR3 nucleotides read TGTGCCAGCAGACCTCGATGGGGGGCGAACTACAATGAGCAGTTCTTC. The V gene is TRBV6-1, the J gene TRBJ2-1, with D perhaps matching TRBD1 or TRBD2 (6 bases each). The V end was cut by 6 bases, the J end by 3 bases, with 18 bases between. The CDR3 has 16 residues. Germline values: CDR1 MNHNS, CDR2 SASEGT.

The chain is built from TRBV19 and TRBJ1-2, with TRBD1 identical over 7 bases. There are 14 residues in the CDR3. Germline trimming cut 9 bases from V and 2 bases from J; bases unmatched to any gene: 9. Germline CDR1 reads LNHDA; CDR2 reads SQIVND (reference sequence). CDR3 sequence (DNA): TGTGCCAGCCAACCGGGACAGTTGAACTATGGCTACACCTTC. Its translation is CASQPGQLNYGYTF.

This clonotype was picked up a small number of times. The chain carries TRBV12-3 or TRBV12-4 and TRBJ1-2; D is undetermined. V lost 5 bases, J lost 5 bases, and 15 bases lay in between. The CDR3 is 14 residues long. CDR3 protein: CASSGDTNSYGYTF. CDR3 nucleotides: TGTGCCAGCAGTGGAGACACCAACTCTTATGGCTACACCTTC.